The source of this T cell receptor beta chain is a study of cytomegalovirus exposure and HLA in healthy donors. A multiplex PCR was run with 60 Vbeta primers and 13 Jbeta primers. Sequencing was performed with immunoSEQ multiplex PCR; in TCRdb, only in-frame clones are kept and a portion is missing. The sample lists about 120,000 clones, 60% to 85% occurring once. In germline, CDR1 is SNHLY, CDR2 FYNNEI. The CDR3 sequence is 13 residues long. The V end was cut by 8 bases, the J end by 2 bases, with 13 bases between. Findings and caveats of the study: About 87% or about 30% of the time was how often most TCR beta V segments were productive, according to an earlier analysis. DRB1 showed the most TCR associations and HLA-C the fewest in a later analysis, as rates varied by HLA locus.

Only a few counts were recorded for this clone. Antigen specificity is unknown. The chain is built from TRBV2 and TRBJ2-7; possibly TRBD2 for D (6 bases). This receptor was obtained from a young woman in good health and CMV-seropositive. Sequencing input: PBMCs. CDR3 protein: CASGRDLPYEQYF. Written as DNA, the CDR3 is TGTGCCAGCGGCCGGGACTTACCCTACGAGCAGTACTTC.